This T cell receptor beta chain comes out of a study of blood T cell repertoires in COVID-19. Looking at the study overall: COVID-19 samples from acute and convalescent phases originated in the United States, Italy and Spain.

Here immunoSEQ multiplex PCR was the method, and the copy in TCRdb shows in-frame clones only, minus some. The sample holds around 260,000 clones, roughly nine tenths seen once. The CDR3 loop spans 13 amino acids. Between the trimmed V and J ends, which lost 8 bases and 7 bases, there was a span of 15 bases. Germline CDR1 and CDR2: MNHNY and SVGAGI (reference sequence). This clone was observed a few times. The TCR sequence derives from a man in his 60s who had recovered from COVID-19. V is TRBV6-6 and J is TRBJ1-5, with D possibly matching TRBD1 (5 bases). The specimen sequenced was peripheral blood. The CDR3 here is CASGAEYWQPQHF. Written as DNA, the CDR3 is TGTGCCAGCGGGGCAGAGTATTGGCAGCCCCAGCATTTT.